The entry below gives a single T cell receptor (beta chain) sequence along with its context. Its antigen is unidentified. The data stem from a study of cytomegalovirus exposure and HLA in healthy donors. Study overall: The study's early data release held some 85 million unique TCRs from HLA-typed donors. Of all 400 or so donors who were genotyped, about 84% belonged to the Caucasian-associated ancestry cluster. Broader study findings: The CMV antigen specificity of a few CMV-associated chains was confirmed through in vitro analysis.

With 3 bases removed from V and 1 base from J, the gap between germline ends came to 9 bases. Germline assignment: CDR1 MDHEN and CDR2 SYDVKM. The CDR3 length is 14 residues. 60 Vbeta and 13 Jbeta primers were used in PCR. Measured with immunoSEQ multiplex PCR; TCRdb has only the in-frame clones, and not every one. This sample lists approximately 96,000 clones; its ten largest clones have about 6%. Sequences were obtained from PBMCs. This receptor was identified in a girl under 18 in good health and CMV-seropositive. The chain employs TRBV28 and TRBJ2-5; the D is unclear. The CDR3 DNA follows: TGTGCCAGCAGTTTCAGTCTTCTCCAAGAGACCCAGTACTTC. This codes for CASSFSLLQETQYF.